This record covers a single T cell receptor beta chain. The antigen remains undetermined. The V gene's germline CDR1 is MDHEN and CDR2 SYDVKM. Trimming shortened V by 7 bases and J by 3 bases, and 19 bases separated the two germline ends. This CDR3 comprises 16 residues. These data belong to a study of cytotoxic CD8 clonotypes in ibrutinib-treated CLL. This table comes from immunoSEQ multiplex PCR, and its TCRdb copy is limited to in-frame clones, with some not included. This table has a few hundred thousand clones, roughly 71% appearing once. Study results and limitations: Sample timing was unmatched between remission and later-progressing patients; lymph nodes unstudied.

The clonotype was recovered from a human donor with chronic lymphocytic leukemia. Material: PBMCs, obtained after 36 months of ibrutinib treatment. This chain connects TRBV28 to TRBJ1-5; a possible D gene is TRBD1 (6 bases). CDR3 DNA: TGTGCCAGCAACCCCCCCTCCAGGGGAAACAATCAGCCCCAGCATTTT. It codes for CASNPPSRGNNQPQHF.